A selection of T cell receptor beta chains follows, all from one sample in a study of long-term antiretroviral therapy in people with HIV. The protocol was immunoSEQ multiplex PCR, while the TCRdb copy is restricted to in-frame clones and leaves out a portion. Among about 50,000 clones listed, 80% to 90% were seen once. The sequencing used unsorted PBMCs, collected 0.8 years after starting antiretroviral therapy. Source of these receptors: a woman between 18 and 29 years old with HIV. Both conserved end residues are part of each CDR3. A D gene is named only where the DNA matches it firmly. Clone size is shown for a subset of rows, as once, few, many or a class of expanded clone.

>NA|TRBD2|TRBJ2-7|TRBV5-1
CASSWVGTSVYEQYF
TGCGCCAGCAGCTGGGTCGGGACTAGCGTTTACGAGCAGTACTTC
>NA|NA|TRBJ2-7|TRBV2
CASSPKLLTDHTPYEQYF
TGTGCCAGCAGTCCAAAACTCCTGACGGATCACACCCCCTACGAGCAGTACTTC
>NA|TRBD1|TRBJ2-2|TRBV13
CASSPGQYTGELFF
TGTGCCAGCAGCCCGGGACAGTACACCGGGGAGCTGTTTTTT
>NA|NA|TRBJ1-1|TRBV7-2
CASSILVGPNTEAFF
TGTGCCAGCAGTATTCTCGTTGGTCCGAACACTGAAGCTTTCTTT
>few|NA|TRBJ1-1|TRBV7-2
CASSPRQARSVAFF
TGTGCCAGCAGCCCGAGACAGGCGCGGTCTGTAGCTTTCTTT
>NA|NA|TRBJ2-5|TRBV4-2
CASSQVGPLAGRETQYF
TGTGCCAGCAGCCAAGTAGGACCGTTGGCAGGGAGAGAGACCCAGTACTTC
>NA|NA|TRBJ1-2|TRBV28
CASSSASRQDFTDFYGYTF
TGTGCCAGCAGTTCAGCTTCGAGACAGGACTTCACTGACTTCTATGGCTACACCTTC
>few|NA|TRBJ1-5|TRBV6-1
CASSEGSGVRSNQPQHF
TGTGCCAGCAGTGAAGGATCAGGGGTTAGGAGCAATCAGCCCCAGCATTTT
>NA|NA|TRBJ1-1|TRBV18
CASSIDQSAEAFF
TGTGCCAGCTCAATCGACCAAAGCGCTGAAGCTTTCTTT
>NA|TRBD1|TRBJ2-5|TRBV28
CASEVGTEFEETQYF
TGTGCCAGCGAAGTGGGGACAGAATTTGAAGAGACCCAGTACTTC
>NA|TRBD2|TRBJ2-7|TRBV6-5
CASSWTSSLSEQYF
TGTGCCAGCAGTTGGACTAGCAGCCTATCCGAGCAGTACTTC
>NA|TRBD2|TRBJ2-3|TRBV5-6
CASSLVARRETSDTQYF
TGTGCCAGCAGCTTGGTCGCTAGGCGGGAGACGTCAGATACGCAGTATTTT
>once|NA|TRBJ2-7|TRBV7-2
CASSLDWGVGYEQYF
TGTGCCAGCAGCTTAGATTGGGGGGTAGGTTACGAGCAGTACTTC
>NA|NA|TRBJ1-5|TRBV21-1
CASSNTCLGTVDQPQHF
TGTGCCAGCAGCAATACCTGTCTGGGGACAGTCGATCAGCCCCAGCATTTT
>NA|TRBD1|TRBJ1-2|TRBV6-5
CASRTDRNYGYTF
TGTGCCAGCAGGACGGACAGGAACTATGGCTACACCTTC
>NA|TRBD1|TRBJ2-5|TRBV9
CASSFFDRAETQYF
TGTGCCAGCAGCTTCTTCGACAGGGCTGAGACCCAGTACTTC
>NA|TRBD1|TRBJ1-1|TRBV6-5
CASRLQGAGAEAFF
TGTGCCAGCAGATTACAGGGGGCCGGGGCTGAAGCTTTCTTT
>once|NA|TRBJ2-1|TRBV7-3
CASSFGLGIGFNEQFF
TGTGCCAGCAGCTTTGGCTTAGGGATTGGCTTCAATGAGCAGTTCTTC
>NA|TRBD2|TRBJ2-3|TRBV5-4
CASSLGAGGLTDTQYF
TGTGCCAGCAGCTTGGGAGCGGGAGGGCTCACAGATACGCAGTATTTT
>NA|NA|TRBJ2-2|TRBV19
CASSILIVGGSGELFF
TGTGCCAGTAGTATTTTAATTGTGGGAGGTTCCGGGGAGCTGTTTTTT
>NA|TRBD1|TRBJ2-7|TRBV19
CASRGTGGPYEQYF
TGTGCCAGTAGGGGGACAGGGGGCCCCTACGAGCAGTACTTC
>few|NA|TRBJ1-1|TRBV27
CASFRGTGQVFF
TGTGCCAGCTTTCGAGGGACCGGTCAAGTTTTCTTT
>NA|TRBD2|TRBJ2-1|TRBV7-7
CASSRTSTLGGEQFF
TGTGCTAGCAGCCGGACTAGCACTTTGGGAGGTGAGCAGTTCTTC
>NA|TRBD1|TRBJ2-2|TRBV7-9
CASSSPGQVNTGELFF
TGTGCCAGCAGCTCGCCGGGACAGGTGAACACCGGGGAGCTGTTTTTT
>NA|NA|TRBJ2-1|TRBV10-3
CAISGRLGSGNEQFF
TGTGCCATCAGTGGACGACTAGGAAGTGGCAATGAGCAGTTCTTC
>NA|NA|TRBJ2-2|TRBV12-5
CASGWNTGELFF
TGTGCTAGTGGTTGGAACACCGGGGAGCTGTTTTTT
>NA|TRBD1|TRBJ2-1|TRBV28
CASSLPPGGSYNEQFF
TGTGCCAGCAGTTTACCCCCAGGGGGCTCCTACAATGAGCAGTTCTTC
>NA|NA|TRBJ2-7|TRBV9
CASSVEPGTYEQYF
TGTGCCAGCAGCGTAGAGCCAGGAACCTACGAGCAGTACTTC
>NA|TRBD1|TRBJ1-2|TRBV7-3
CASSPTRVTGVVDGYTF
TGTGCCAGCAGCCCCACCCGCGTGACAGGGGTGGTGGATGGCTACACCTTC
>NA|TRBD2|TRBJ2-3|TRBV5-4
CASSPGTSGDTQYF
TGTGCCAGCAGCCCCGGGACTAGCGGAGATACGCAGTATTTT
>few|NA|TRBJ1-5|TRBV19
CASSIPGTPSNQPQHF
TGTGCCAGTAGTATTCCCGGGACACCGAGCAATCAGCCCCAGCATTTT
>NA|NA|TRBJ2-7|TRBV6-5
CASSYSRSLYEQYF
TGTGCCAGCAGTTACTCGCGGAGTCTATACGAGCAGTACTTC
>NA|TRBD2|TRBJ2-3|TRBV2
CASSTTRGGASTDTQYF
TGTGCCAGCAGTACCACGCGGGGGGGGGCAAGCACAGATACGCAGTATTTT
>NA|NA|TRBJ1-2|TRBV6-6
CASSYGRLDGYTF
TGTGCCAGCAGTTACGGCAGGCTGGACGGCTACACCTTC
>few|NA|TRBJ1-3|TRBV6-6
CASSYGTTGNTIYF
TGTGCCAGCAGTTACGGGACAACTGGAAACACCATATATTTT
>once|TRBD1|TRBJ2-1|TRBV9
CASSVGAGGISYNEQFF
TGTGCCAGCAGCGTAGGGGCAGGGGGCATATCCTACAATGAGCAGTTCTTC
>NA|TRBD1|TRBJ2-7|TRBV7-9
CASSPGTVTYEQYF
TGTGCCAGCAGCCCTGGGACAGTAACATACGAGCAGTACTTC
>NA|NA|TRBJ2-5|TRBV5-1
CASSFNTGKETQYF
TGCGCCAGCAGCTTTAATACAGGGAAAGAGACCCAGTACTTC
>NA|TRBD2|TRBJ2-1|TRBV6-5
CANRLADFNEQFF
TGTGCCAACCGACTAGCGGACTTCAATGAGCAGTTCTTC
>NA|NA|TRBJ2-7|TRBV28
CASSLWGQGTSYEQYF
TGTGCCAGCAGTTTATGGGGGCAGGGGACTTCCTACGAGCAGTACTTC
>NA|NA|TRBJ2-7|TRBV5-1
CASSLDSSKLAYEQYF
TGCGCCAGCAGCTTGGATTCTAGTAAATTGGCCTACGAGCAGTACTTC
>NA|NA|TRBJ2-1|TRBV7-3
CASSPPGGSYNEQFF
TGTGCCAGCAGCCCCCCTGGGGGCTCCTACAATGAGCAGTTCTTC
>NA|NA|TRBJ2-7|TRBV6-6
CASSYSSVHEQYF
TGTGCCAGCAGTTACTCTAGCGTCCACGAGCAGTACTTC
>NA|NA|TRBJ2-7|TRBV5-1
CASSLTLAYEQYF
TGCGCCAGCAGCTTGACTCTAGCCTACGAGCAGTACTTC
>NA|NA|TRBJ1-3|TRBV7-9
CASREGGSGNTIYF
TGTGCCAGCAGGGAAGGAGGGTCTGGAAACACCATATATTTT
>NA|TRBD1|TRBJ1-1|TRBV11-2
CASKILAGGTEAFF
TGTGCCAGCAAGATCTTGGCAGGGGGCACTGAAGCTTTCTTT